A single T cell receptor (beta chain) is shown here with its context. This sample was included in a study of CD8 T cells in Susac syndrome. An input of about 0.45 to 1 ug of RNA was subjected to reverse transcription using random hexamers. TCRdb analysed the immunoSEQ multiplex PCR reads with MiXCR anew, one entry per CDR3 protein. Seen here are more than 70,000 distinct CDR3 sequences, about 91% observed once, and the top ten hold under 0.65%. The V gene lost 6 bases and the J gene lost 0 bases, with 10 bases spanning the gap. In germline, CDR1 is SGDLS, CDR2 YYNGEE. The length of the CDR3 is 13 residues.

The chain links TRBV9 to TRBJ2-7; D tentatively reads TRBD1 or TRBD2 (6 bases each). This TCR derives from a human donor with multiple sclerosis. The source material was CD8+ T cells from PBMCs. The CDR3 spells CASNGGGSYEQYF. Here the CDR3 DNA reads TGTGCCAGCAACGGGGGCGGCTCCTACGAGCAGTACTTC.